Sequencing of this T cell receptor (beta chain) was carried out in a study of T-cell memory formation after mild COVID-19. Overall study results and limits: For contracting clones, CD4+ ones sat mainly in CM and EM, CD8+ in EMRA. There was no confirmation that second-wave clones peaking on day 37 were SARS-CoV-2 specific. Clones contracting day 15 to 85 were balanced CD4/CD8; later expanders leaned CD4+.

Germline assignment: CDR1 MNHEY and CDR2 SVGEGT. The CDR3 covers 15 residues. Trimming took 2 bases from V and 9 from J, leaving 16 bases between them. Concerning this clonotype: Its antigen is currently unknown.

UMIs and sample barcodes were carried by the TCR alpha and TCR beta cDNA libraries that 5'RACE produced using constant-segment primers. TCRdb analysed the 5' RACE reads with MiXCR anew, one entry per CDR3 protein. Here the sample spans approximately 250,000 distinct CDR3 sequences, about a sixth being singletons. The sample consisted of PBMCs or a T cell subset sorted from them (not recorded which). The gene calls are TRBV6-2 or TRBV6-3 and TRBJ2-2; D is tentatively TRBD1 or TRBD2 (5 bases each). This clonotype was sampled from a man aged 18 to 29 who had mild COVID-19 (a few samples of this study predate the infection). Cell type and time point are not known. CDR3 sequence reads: CASSYGTAPLRELFF. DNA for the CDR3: TGTGCCAGCAGTTACGGGACCGCGCCCCTCCGGGAGCTGTTTTTT.